A selection of T cell receptor beta chains follows, all from one sample in a study of shared clonotypes between healthy human individuals. Libraries were prepared by immunoSEQ multiplex PCR; TCRdb keeps only in-frame clonotypes and omits some of them. In the table there are millions of clones, 85% to 95% of which are singletons. Sequencing was done on a sample of naive CD8+ T cells from PBMCs. The receptors were sampled from a man between 18 and 29 years old in good health. Some clones in this sample may be carry-over from other donors' samples. The CDR3 runs from the conserved cysteine through the conserved F or W. A D gene is named only where the DNA matches it firmly.

D: .
J: TRBJ1-5
V: TRBV19
CDR3: CASTTRQGSNQPQHF
DNA: TGTGCCAGTACCACTCGGCAGGGAAGCAATCAGCCCCAGCATTTT

D: .
J: TRBJ1-3
V: TRBV27
CDR3: CASSSIRSGNTIYF
DNA: TGTGCCAGCAGTTCCATCCGCTCTGGAAACACCATATATTTT

D: .
J: TRBJ1-6
V: TRBV2
CDR3: CASSEIGSRSPLHF
DNA: TGTGCCAGCAGTGAAATCGGATCTCGGTCACCCCTCCACTTT

D: .
J: TRBJ1-1
V: TRBV14
CDR3: CASTDTYSTEAFF
DNA: TGTGCCAGCACCGACACATACTCCACTGAAGCTTTCTTT

D: TRBD2
J: TRBJ2-1
V: TRBV2
CDR3: CASSGTKSHEQFF
DNA: TGTGCCAGCAGCGGGACTAAATCCCATGAGCAGTTCTTC

D: .
J: TRBJ1-1
V: TRBV6-5
CDR3: CATYFYTEAFF
DNA: TGTGCCACCTACTTTTACACTGAAGCTTTCTTT

D: .
J: TRBJ2-7
V: TRBV27
CDR3: CASSPSHRASEQYF
DNA: TGTGCCAGCAGTCCTTCCCACAGGGCCTCCGAGCAGTACTTC

D: TRBD2
J: TRBJ2-7
V: TRBV27
CDR3: CASSSGLAPYEQYF
DNA: TGTGCCAGCAGTTCGGGACTAGCGCCCTACGAGCAGTACTTC

D: TRBD2
J: TRBJ2-1
V: TRBV9
CDR3: CASSPWLAGGVDEQFF
DNA: TGTGCCAGCAGCCCCTGGCTGGCGGGAGGGGTGGATGAGCAGTTCTTC

D: .
J: TRBJ1-1
V: TRBV27
CDR3: CASSLTSKGRLDNTEAFF
DNA: TGTGCCAGCAGTTTAACTTCTAAGGGGAGACTAGACAACACTGAAGCTTTCTTT

D: TRBD1
J: TRBJ2-2
V: TRBV13
CDR3: CASSRQGNTGELFF
DNA: TGTGCCAGCAGCAGACAGGGGAACACCGGGGAGCTGTTTTTT

D: .
J: TRBJ2-1
V: TRBV4-1
CDR3: CASSQDETGWDEQFF
DNA: TGCGCCAGCAGCCAAGACGAGACAGGATGGGATGAGCAGTTCTTC

D: TRBD1
J: TRBJ2-2
V: TRBV10-2
CDR3: CATETGSANTGELFF
DNA: TGCGCCACCGAGACAGGGTCTGCGAACACCGGGGAGCTGTTTTTT

D: .
J: TRBJ1-4
V: TRBV21-1
CDR3: CASRAGQCEKLFF
DNA: TGTGCCAGCAGAGCGGGACAGTGTGAAAAACTGTTTTTT